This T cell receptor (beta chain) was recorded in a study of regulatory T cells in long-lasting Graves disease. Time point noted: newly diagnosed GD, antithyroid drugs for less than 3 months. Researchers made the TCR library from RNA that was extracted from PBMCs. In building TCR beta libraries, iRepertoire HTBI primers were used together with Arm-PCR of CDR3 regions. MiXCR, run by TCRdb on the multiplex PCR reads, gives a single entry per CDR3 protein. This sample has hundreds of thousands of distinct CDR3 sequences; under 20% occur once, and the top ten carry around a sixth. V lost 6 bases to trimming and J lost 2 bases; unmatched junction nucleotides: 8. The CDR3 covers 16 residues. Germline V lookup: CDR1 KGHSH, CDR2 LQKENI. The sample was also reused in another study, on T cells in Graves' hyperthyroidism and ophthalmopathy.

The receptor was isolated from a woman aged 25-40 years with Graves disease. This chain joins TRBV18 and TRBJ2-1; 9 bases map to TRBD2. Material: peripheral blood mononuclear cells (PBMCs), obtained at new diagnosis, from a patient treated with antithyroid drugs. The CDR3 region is CASSQIAGVTYNEQFF. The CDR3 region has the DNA TGTGCCAGCTCTCAAATAGCGGGAGTAACCTACAATGAGCAGTTCTTC.